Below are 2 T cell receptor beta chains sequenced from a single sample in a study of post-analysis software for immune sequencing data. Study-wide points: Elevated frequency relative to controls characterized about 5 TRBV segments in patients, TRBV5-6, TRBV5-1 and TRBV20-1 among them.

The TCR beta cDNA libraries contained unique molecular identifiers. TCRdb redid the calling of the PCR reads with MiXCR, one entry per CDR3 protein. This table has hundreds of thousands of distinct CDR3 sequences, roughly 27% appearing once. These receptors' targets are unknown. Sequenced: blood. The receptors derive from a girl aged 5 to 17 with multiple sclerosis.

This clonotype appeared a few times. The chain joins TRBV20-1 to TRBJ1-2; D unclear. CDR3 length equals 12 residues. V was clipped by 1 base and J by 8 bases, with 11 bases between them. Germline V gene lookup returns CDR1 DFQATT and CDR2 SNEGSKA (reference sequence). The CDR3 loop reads CSARVPPSGYTF. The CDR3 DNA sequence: TGCAGTGCTAGAGTGCCGCCTTCCGGCTACACCTTC.

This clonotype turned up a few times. This CDR3 reads CASSTVRANYGYTF. The CDR3 nucleotides read TGTGCCAGCAGTACAGTAAGGGCTAACTATGGCTACACCTTC. V gene TRBV12-3 or TRBV12-4 combines with J gene TRBJ1-2, with D uncertain. Trimming left V 5 bases short and J 0 bases short, with 10 bases between. The CDR3 consists of 14 residues.